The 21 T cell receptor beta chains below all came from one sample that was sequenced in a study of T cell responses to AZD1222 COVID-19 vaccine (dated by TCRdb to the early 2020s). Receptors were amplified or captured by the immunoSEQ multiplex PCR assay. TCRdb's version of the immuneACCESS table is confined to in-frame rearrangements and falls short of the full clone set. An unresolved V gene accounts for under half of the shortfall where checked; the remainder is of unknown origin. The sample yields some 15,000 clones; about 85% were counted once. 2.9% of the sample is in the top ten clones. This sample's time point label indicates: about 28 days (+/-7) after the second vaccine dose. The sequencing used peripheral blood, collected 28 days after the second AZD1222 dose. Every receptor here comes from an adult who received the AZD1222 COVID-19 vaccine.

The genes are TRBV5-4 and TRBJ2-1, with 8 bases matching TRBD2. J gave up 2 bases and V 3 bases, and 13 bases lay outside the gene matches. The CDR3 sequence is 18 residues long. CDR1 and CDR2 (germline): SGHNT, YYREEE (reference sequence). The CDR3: CASSSGGLAGTPYNEQFF. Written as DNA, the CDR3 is TGTGCCAGCAGCTCTGGGGGGTTAGCGGGAACCCCCTACAATGAGCAGTTCTTC. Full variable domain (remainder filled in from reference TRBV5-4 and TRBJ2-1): ETGVTQSPTHLIKTRGQQVTLRCSSQSGHNTVSWYQQALGQGPQFIFQYYREEENGRGNFPPRFSGLQFPNYSSELNVNALELDDSALYLCASSSGGLAGTPYNEQFFGPGTRLTVL.

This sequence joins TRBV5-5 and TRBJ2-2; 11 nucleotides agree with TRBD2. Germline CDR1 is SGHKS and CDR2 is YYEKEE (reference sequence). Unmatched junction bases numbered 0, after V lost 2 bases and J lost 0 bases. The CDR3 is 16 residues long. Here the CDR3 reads CASSFSGGANTGELFF. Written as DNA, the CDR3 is TGTGCCAGCAGCTTTAGCGGGGGGGCGAACACCGGGGAGCTGTTTTTT. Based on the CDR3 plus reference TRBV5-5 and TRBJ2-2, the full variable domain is DAGVTQSPTHLIKTRGQQVTLRCSPISGHKSVSWYQQVLGQGPQFIFQYYEKEERGRGNFPDRFSARQFPNYSSELNVNALLLGDSALYLCASSFSGGANTGELFFGEGSRLTVL.

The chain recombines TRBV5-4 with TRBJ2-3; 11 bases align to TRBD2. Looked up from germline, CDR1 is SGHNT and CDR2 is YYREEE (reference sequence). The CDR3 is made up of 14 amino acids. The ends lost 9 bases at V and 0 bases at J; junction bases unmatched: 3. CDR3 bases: TGTGCCACCAGGACTAGCGGGAGCACAGATACGCAGTATTTT. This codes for CATRTSGSTDTQYF.

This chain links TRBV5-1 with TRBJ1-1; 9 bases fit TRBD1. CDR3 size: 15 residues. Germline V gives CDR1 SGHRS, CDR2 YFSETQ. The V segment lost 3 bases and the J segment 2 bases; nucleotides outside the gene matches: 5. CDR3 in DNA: TGCGCCAGCAGCTCCACAGGGGGCCAAAACACTGAAGCTTTCTTT. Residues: CASSSTGGQNTEAFF. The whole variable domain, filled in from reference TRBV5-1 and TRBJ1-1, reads KAGVTQTPRYLIKTRGQQVTLSCSPISGHRSVSWYQQTPGQGLQFLFEYFSETQRNKGNFPGRFSGRQFSNSRSEMNVSTLELGDSALYLCASSSTGGQNTEAFFGQGTRLTVV.

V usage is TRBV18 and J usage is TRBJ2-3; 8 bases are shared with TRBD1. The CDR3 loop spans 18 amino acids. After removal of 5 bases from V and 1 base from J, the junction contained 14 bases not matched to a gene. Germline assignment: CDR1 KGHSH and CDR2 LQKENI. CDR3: CASSSGDRWDRGTDTQYF. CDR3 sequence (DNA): TGTGCCAGCTCATCAGGGGACAGGTGGGATCGGGGCACAGATACGCAGTATTTT.

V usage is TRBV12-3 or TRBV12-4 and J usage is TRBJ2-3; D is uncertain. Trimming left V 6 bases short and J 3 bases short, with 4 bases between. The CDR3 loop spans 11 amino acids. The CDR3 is CASRLTDTQYF. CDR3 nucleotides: TGTGCCAGCAGGCTGACAGATACGCAGTATTTT.

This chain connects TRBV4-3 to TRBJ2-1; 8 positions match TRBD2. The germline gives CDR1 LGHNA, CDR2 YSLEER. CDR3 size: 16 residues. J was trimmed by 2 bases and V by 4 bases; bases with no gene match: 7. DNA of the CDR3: TGCGCCAGCAGCCGTAGCGGGGAGGGGACCTACAATGAGCAGTTCTTC. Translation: CASSRSGEGTYNEQFF.

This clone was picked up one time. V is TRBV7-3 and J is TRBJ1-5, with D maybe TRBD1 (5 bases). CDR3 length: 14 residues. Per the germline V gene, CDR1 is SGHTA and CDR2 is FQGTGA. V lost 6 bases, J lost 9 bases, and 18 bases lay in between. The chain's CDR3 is CASSQGHREGPQHF. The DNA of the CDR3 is TGTGCCAGCAGTCAGGGCCATCGGGAAGGGCCCCAGCATTTT.

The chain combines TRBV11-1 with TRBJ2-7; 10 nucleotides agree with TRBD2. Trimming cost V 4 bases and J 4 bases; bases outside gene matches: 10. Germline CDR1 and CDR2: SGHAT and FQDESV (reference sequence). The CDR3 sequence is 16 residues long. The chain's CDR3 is CASSSYLTSGLYEQYF. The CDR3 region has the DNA TGTGCCAGCAGCTCCTACCTGACTAGCGGGCTTTACGAGCAGTACTTC.

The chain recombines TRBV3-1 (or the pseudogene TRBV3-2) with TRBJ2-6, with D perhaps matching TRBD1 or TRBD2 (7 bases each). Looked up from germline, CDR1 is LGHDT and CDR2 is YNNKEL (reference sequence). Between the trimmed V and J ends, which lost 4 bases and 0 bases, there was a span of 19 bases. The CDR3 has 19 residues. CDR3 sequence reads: CASSPRGGPTSSGANVLTF. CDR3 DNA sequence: TGTGCCAGCAGCCCCAGGGGGGGTCCCACTTCCTCTGGGGCCAACGTCCTGACTTTC.

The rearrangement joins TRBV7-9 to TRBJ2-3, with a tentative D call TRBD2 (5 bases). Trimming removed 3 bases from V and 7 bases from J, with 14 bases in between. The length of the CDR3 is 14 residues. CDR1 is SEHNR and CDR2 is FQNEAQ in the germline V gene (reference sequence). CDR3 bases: TGTGCCAGCAGCTTGCAACTAGAAGGCAATACGCAGTATTTT. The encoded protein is CASSLQLEGNTQYF.

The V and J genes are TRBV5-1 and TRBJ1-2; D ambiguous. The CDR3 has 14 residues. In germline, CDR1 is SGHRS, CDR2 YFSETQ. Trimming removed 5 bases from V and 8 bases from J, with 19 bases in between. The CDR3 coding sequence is TGCGCCAGCAGTCCCCTAGATCGTGGCGGGGGCTACACCTTC. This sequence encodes CASSPLDRGGGYTF.

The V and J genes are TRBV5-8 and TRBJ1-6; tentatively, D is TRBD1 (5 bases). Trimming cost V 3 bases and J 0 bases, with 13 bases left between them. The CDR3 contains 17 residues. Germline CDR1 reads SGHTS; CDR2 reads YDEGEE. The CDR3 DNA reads TGTGCCAGCAGCTCCGGGACTGATAGCTCCTATAATTCACCCCTCCACTTT. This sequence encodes CASSSGTDSSYNSPLHF.

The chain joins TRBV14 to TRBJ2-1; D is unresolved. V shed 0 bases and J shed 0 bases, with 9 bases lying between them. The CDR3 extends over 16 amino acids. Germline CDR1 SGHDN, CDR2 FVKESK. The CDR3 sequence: CASSQDTSFSYNEQFF. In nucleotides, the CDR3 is TGTGCCAGCAGCCAAGATACAAGTTTCTCCTACAATGAGCAGTTCTTC.

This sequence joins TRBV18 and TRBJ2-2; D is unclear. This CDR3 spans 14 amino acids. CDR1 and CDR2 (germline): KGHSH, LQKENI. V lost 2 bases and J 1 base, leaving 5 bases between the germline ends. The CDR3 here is CASSPSRNTGELFF. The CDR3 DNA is TGTGCCAGCTCACCATCCAGGAACACCGGGGAGCTGTTTTTT.

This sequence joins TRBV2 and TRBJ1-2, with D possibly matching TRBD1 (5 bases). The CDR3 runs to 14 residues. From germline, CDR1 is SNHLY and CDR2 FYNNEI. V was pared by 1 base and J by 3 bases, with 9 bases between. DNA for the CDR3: TGTGCCAGCAGTGAAGTTTCGGGACACTATGGCTACACCTTC. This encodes CASSEVSGHYGYTF. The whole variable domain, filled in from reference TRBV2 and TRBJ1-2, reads EPEVTQTPSHQVTQMGQEVILRCVPISNHLYFYWYRQILGQKVEFLVSFYNNEISEKSEIFDDQFSVERPDGSNFTLKIRSTKLEDSAMYFCASSEVSGHYGYTFGSGTRLTVV.

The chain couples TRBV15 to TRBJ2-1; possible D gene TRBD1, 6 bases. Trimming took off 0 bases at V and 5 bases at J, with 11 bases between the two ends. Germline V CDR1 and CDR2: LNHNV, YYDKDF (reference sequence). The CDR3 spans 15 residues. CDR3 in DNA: TGTGCCACCAGCAGAGATGGGGGCAGCCACAATGAGCAGTTCTTC. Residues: CATSRDGGSHNEQFF.

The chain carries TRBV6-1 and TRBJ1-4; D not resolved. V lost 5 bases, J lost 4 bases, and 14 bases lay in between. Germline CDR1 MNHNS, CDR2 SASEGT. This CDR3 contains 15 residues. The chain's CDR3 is CASSPGSGLNEKLFF. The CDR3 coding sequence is TGTGCCAGCAGTCCCGGGTCCGGACTTAATGAAAAACTGTTTTTT.

DNA of the CDR3: TGTGCCTGGAGTGGACAGGGGGCGAGCACAGATACGCAGTATTTT. This sequence encodes CAWSGQGASTDTQYF. The chain links TRBV30 to TRBJ2-3; 10 positions match TRBD1. With 1 base clipped from V and 0 bases from J, the junction kept 1 base outside the gene matches. This CDR3 has 15 residues. CDR1 and CDR2 from the germline V gene are GTSNPN and SVGIG (reference sequence).

The CDR3 DNA reads as TGTGCCAGCAGTGATCCGGGACAGGGGCCCTACGAGCAGTACTTC. Translated: CASSDPGQGPYEQYF. The genes are TRBV6-6 and TRBJ2-7; 10 bases align to TRBD1. The CDR3 covers 15 residues. Germline CDR1 and CDR2: MNHNY and SVGAGI (reference sequence). V lost 5 bases, J lost 2 bases, and 6 bases stayed unmatched.

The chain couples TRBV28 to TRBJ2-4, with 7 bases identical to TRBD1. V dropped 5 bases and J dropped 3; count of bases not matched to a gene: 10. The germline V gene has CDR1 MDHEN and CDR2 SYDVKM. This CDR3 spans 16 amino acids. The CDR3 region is CASSLRQGLGKNIQYF. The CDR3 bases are TGTGCCAGCAGTCTCAGACAGGGTCTAGGCAAAAACATTCAGTACTTC.